This record concerns one T cell receptor beta chain sequence. Its specificity is not known. The sample originates from a study of human T cells and chemical hapten exposure. V lost 1 base to trimming and J lost 4 bases, with 14 bases between them. Per germline, CDR1 MNHNY and CDR2 SVGAGI (reference sequence). The CDR3 has 16 residues. Study observations and caveats: Expanded TCRs formed significantly more large CDR3 similarity clusters than controls.

One entry per CDR3 protein results from TCRdb running MiXCR on the RACE reads. Of roughly 74,000 distinct CDR3 sequences listed, approximately 32% are singletons. This sample's time point: patch test 1, 2 weeks after DPC sensitization. Treatment reported: therapeutic diphenylcyclopropenone sensitization with weekly scalp DPC. The sample in question was whole blood, obtained in connection with sensitization to the hapten diphenylcyclopropenone (DPC). The TCR sequence derives from a man aged 35 to 55 with alopecia areata. Some clones in this sample may be carry-over from other donors' samples. This chain links TRBV6-6 with TRBJ1-5, with no clear D. The CDR3: CASSYFPTESNQPQHF. In DNA form, the CDR3 reads TGTGCCAGCAGTTACTTCCCCACAGAGTCTAATCAGCCCCAGCATTTT.